This TCR beta chain was found in a study of T cells in Graves' hyperthyroidism and ophthalmopathy. Amplification yielded TCR beta CDR3 regions, with RNA transcripts as the source. Researchers ran a first-round RT-PCR on the TCR CDR3 using the HTBI primer set. TCRdb passed the multiplex PCR reads through MiXCR, listing each CDR3 protein once. Of about half a million distinct CDR3 sequences listed, 15% to 20% are singletons. This clonotype has just a few counts. The TCR originated in a woman aged 25 to 45 with Graves' ophthalmopathy. Sequencing was carried out using blood.

The CDR3 sequence: CASSLGLAGGSSYNEQFF. CDR3 DNA: TGTGCCAGCAGTTTGGGACTAGCGGGAGGGAGCTCCTACAATGAGCAGTTCTTC. The chain employs TRBV6-1 and TRBJ2-1, with 16 bases that match TRBD2. CDR1 and CDR2 (germline): MNHNS, SASEGT. This CDR3 has 18 residues. Trimming took 5 bases from V and 0 from J; bases not matched to a gene: 4.